Listed below are T cell receptor beta chains from one sample, sequenced in a study of cytomegalovirus exposure and HLA in healthy donors. Method: immunoSEQ multiplex PCR; TCRdb's copy keeps in-frame clones and lacks some. The data hold over 150,000 clones, with 75% to 85% observed a single time. Specimen: PBMCs. These receptors came from a woman aged 25 to 39 in good health and CMV-seropositive. CDR3s include the opening cysteine and the closing phenylalanine or tryptophan. A D gene is named only where the DNA matches it firmly. The size entry is marked missing in some rows and otherwise reads once, few, many or a size class.

d_call | clone_size | j_call | v_call | cdr3_nt | cdr3_aa
. | few | TRBJ2-7 | TRBV11-1 | TGTGCCAGCAGCTTAGCGGTAGCCACCTGGGAGCAGTACTTC | CASSLAVATWEQYF
TRBD1 | . | TRBJ2-4 | TRBV2 | TGTGCCAGCAGCTCAGGGGGCGCGGCGGGAAAACTCCTAGCCAAAAACATTCAGTACTTC | CASSSGGAAGKLLAKNIQYF
TRBD2 | . | TRBJ2-7 | TRBV5-1 | TGCGCCAGCAGCTTGGGGGGGGGTCTCTACGAGCAGTACTTC | CASSLGGGLYEQYF
TRBD1 | . | TRBJ1-1 | TRBV9 | TGTGCCAGCAGCGGACAGGGTAGGATGAACACTGAAGCTTTCTTT | CASSGQGRMNTEAFF
. | . | TRBJ1-1 | TRBV7-2 | TGTGCCAGCAGTTCTCAGGGGAACACTGAAGCTTTCTTT | CASSSQGNTEAFF
. | once | TRBJ1-1 | TRBV27 | TGTGCCAGCAGTTTATCGATCGGGGACATGGTGAACACTGAAGCTTTCTTT | CASSLSIGDMVNTEAFF
TRBD1 | once | TRBJ1-5 | TRBV27 | TGTGCCAGCAGTCCTCAACCCCAGGGGGCTCAGCCCCAGCATTTT | CASSPQPQGAQPQHF
TRBD1 | . | TRBJ2-1 | TRBV27 | TGTGCCAGCAACCCGGACAGGGGCAATGAGCAGTTCTTC | CASNPDRGNEQFF
TRBD1 | . | TRBJ2-1 | TRBV28 | TGTGCCAGCAGACAGGGGGTGTCCTACAATGAGCAGTTCTTC | CASRQGVSYNEQFF
. | . | TRBJ1-1 | TRBV10-3 | TGTGCCATCAGGGGGGAGGGCGGACACACTGAAGCTTTCTTT | CAIRGEGGHTEAFF
. | . | TRBJ1-2 | TRBV30 | TGTGCCTGGAGTAGTTGGGGAGGTTTCAACTATGGCTACACCTTC | CAWSSWGGFNYGYTF
TRBD1 | . | TRBJ1-2 | TRBV19 | TGTGCCAGTGACAGGGGATATTATGGCTACACCTTC | CASDRGYYGYTF
TRBD1 | . | TRBJ2-3 | TRBV7-9 | TGTGCCAGCAGCAATAGACAGGGTTGGTCAGATACGCAGTATTTT | CASSNRQGWSDTQYF
TRBD1 | once | TRBJ1-1 | TRBV2 | TGTGCCAGCAGTTGGGGGACAGGGGGTGAAGCTTTCTTT | CASSWGTGGEAFF
TRBD2 | . | TRBJ2-7 | TRBV10-3 | TGTGCCACCGCACTTCCGGGACTAGAGAGCGAGCAGTACTTC | CATALPGLESEQYF
. | . | TRBJ2-5 | TRBV5-1 | TGCGCCAGCAGCTTGGGAAGGGGGCAAGAGACCCAGTACTTC | CASSLGRGQETQYF
. | . | TRBJ1-2 | TRBV6-5 | TGTGCCAGCAGTTACTCGGGACAAGGCTATGGCTACACCTTC | CASSYSGQGYGYTF
TRBD1 | once | TRBJ2-7 | TRBV19 | TGTGCCAGTAGTATTCTCACCGGGACAGATAACGAGCAGTACTTC | CASSILTGTDNEQYF
TRBD2 | . | TRBJ2-2 | TRBV11-2 | TGTGCCAGCAGCTTTTTACTAGCGGGAGGGATTGGGGAGCTGTTTTTT | CASSFLLAGGIGELFF
. | . | TRBJ2-5 | TRBV5-1 | TGCGCCAGCAGCTTGGGGCCCATGGGCGGGCAAGAGACCCAGTACTTC | CASSLGPMGGQETQYF
TRBD1 | . | TRBJ2-5 | TRBV28 | TGTGCCAGCAGGTCGTCTGGACAGGGTGAAGAGACCCAGTACTTC | CASRSSGQGEETQYF
. | . | TRBJ1-5 | TRBV28 | TGTGCCAGCAGTTATGCGGGTAACCAGCCCCAGCATTTT | CASSYAGNQPQHF
TRBD2 | . | TRBJ2-7 | TRBV27 | TGTGCCAGCAGTTTTATTTCGGGAGGGTGGCAGGGCAGTATCGCCGAGCAGTACTTC | CASSFISGGWQGSIAEQYF
. | . | TRBJ1-5 | TRBV6-1 | TGTGCCAGCCTACGGGATAATCAGCCCCAGCATTTT | CASLRDNQPQHF
TRBD2 | . | TRBJ2-1 | TRBV19 | TGTGCCAGTAGTACCGATCGGACGGGAGGGGTCAATGAGCAGTTCTTC | CASSTDRTGGVNEQFF
. | . | TRBJ1-2 | TRBV29-1 | TGCAGCGTTGAAGAGGCGGGCATCTATGGCTACACCTTC | CSVEEAGIYGYTF
. | . | TRBJ2-4 | TRBV28 | TGTGCCAGCAGTGATCAGGGTGCGGCCAAAAACATTCAGTACTTC | CASSDQGAAKNIQYF
TRBD1 | few | TRBJ1-1 | TRBV11-2 | TGTGCCAGCAGCCCTATCTACGGACAGGGAGGGACTGAAGCTTTCTTT | CASSPIYGQGGTEAFF
. | . | TRBJ1-2 | TRBV6-1 | TGTGCCAGCAGAGCGGGGGCCGGTCCTAACTATGGCTACACCTTC | CASRAGAGPNYGYTF
TRBD2 | . | TRBJ2-3 | TRBV7-3 | TGTGCCAGCACCAACAAGGTGGCGGGAGGGGAGGCAGATACGCAGTATTTT | CASTNKVAGGEADTQYF
. | . | TRBJ2-1 | TRBV25-1 | TGTGCCAGCGGAGAACCCGGGGACAATGAGCAGTTCTTC | CASGEPGDNEQFF
TRBD1 | . | TRBJ1-2 | TRBV4-1 | TGCGCCAGCAGCCTCACAGGGGACTATGGCTACACCTTC | CASSLTGDYGYTF
. | once | TRBJ2-1 | TRBV5-1 | TGCGCCAGCAGCTTGGGCGGGACGGCCTACAATGAGCAGTTCTTC | CASSLGGTAYNEQFF
. | few | TRBJ1-1 | TRBV2 | TGTGCCAGCAGCGAAAATCAGGGGTTGAGTGAAGCTTTCTTT | CASSENQGLSEAFF
. | . | TRBJ2-2 | TRBV28 | TGTGCCAGCAGATCGAGCAGGGCCGGGGAGCTGTTTTTT | CASRSSRAGELFF
. | . | TRBJ2-2 | TRBV10-1 | TGCGCCAGCAGGACAGGGAACACCGGGGAGCTGTTTTTT | CASRTGNTGELFF
TRBD1 | . | TRBJ1-1 | TRBV4-2 | TGTGCCAGCAGCCAAGGAGGGCAGGGGGAAACTGAAGCTTTCTTT | CASSQGGQGETEAFF
TRBD2 | . | TRBJ2-1 | TRBV29-1 | TGCAGCACCCTAGCGGGAGGCTCAAACAATGAGCAGTTCTTC | CSTLAGGSNNEQFF
TRBD1 | . | TRBJ1-5 | TRBV11-1 | TGTGCCAGCAGCCCGGGACGGACAGGGAATAGCAATCAGCCCCAGCATTTT | CASSPGRTGNSNQPQHF
TRBD2 | . | TRBJ2-7 | TRBV5-4 | TGTGCCAGCAGGATGGGACTAGCGGAGGCCTACGAGCAGTACTTC | CASRMGLAEAYEQYF
TRBD1 | . | TRBJ1-1 | TRBV6-6 | TGTGCCAGCAGACTAAACAGGGGCAACACTGAAGCTTTCTTT | CASRLNRGNTEAFF
. | . | TRBJ1-5 | TRBV7-9 | TGTGCCAGCAGCTTAGGCAATCCAGTGCAGCCCCAGCATTTT | CASSLGNPVQPQHF
. | . | TRBJ2-7 | TRBV5-1 | TGCGCCAGCAGCCCTAAACCGTATGTTGCGGGACCGGGCTACGAGCAGTACTTC | CASSPKPYVAGPGYEQYF
TRBD1 | few | TRBJ2-1 | TRBV9 | TGTGCCAGCAGCGTAGGGGGGACAGGGGGCATCGATGAGCAGTTCTTC | CASSVGGTGGIDEQFF
TRBD1 | few | TRBJ1-4 | TRBV11-2 | TGTGCCAGCAGCTTAGGAACAGGGGGGTTGGAAAAACTGTTTTTT | CASSLGTGGLEKLFF
. | . | TRBJ2-2 | TRBV4-2 | TGTGCCAGCAGCCACATAAACGGGTTGGAGCTGTTTTTT | CASSHINGLELFF
TRBD2 | once | TRBJ2-1 | TRBV6-5 | TGTGCCAGCAGTTATGCGGGAGCGATAAATGAGCAGTTCTTC | CASSYAGAINEQFF
. | . | TRBJ2-7 | TRBV4-1 | TGCGCCAGCAGCCAAGGAACTAGCTCGTCCTACGAGCAGTACTTC | CASSQGTSSSYEQYF
. | . | TRBJ2-1 | TRBV5-1 | TGCGCCAGCAGCTTCGAGTTAGGGGCGATCTATGAGCAGTTCTTC | CASSFELGAIYEQFF
. | . | TRBJ1-1 | TRBV27 | TGTGCCAGCAGTCCCCAAACCCCGGGACAGAACACTGAAGCTTTCTTT | CASSPQTPGQNTEAFF
. | . | TRBJ2-5 | TRBV5-1 | TGCGCCAGCAGCTTGATTTCAGGGGAGGGGGAGACCCAGTACTTC | CASSLISGEGETQYF